This T cell receptor (beta chain) was identified in a study of shared clonotypes between healthy human individuals. Study outcomes and limitations: Memory subsets generally showed lower estimated richness than naive subsets.

This CDR3 spans 15 amino acids. Germline V lookup: CDR1 MGHRA, CDR2 YSYEKL. V lost 1 base to trimming and J lost 8 bases; unmatched junction nucleotides: 6. All the donors were Caucasian adults who lived in Nashville, Tennessee. As concerns this clone: Its specificity is not known.

TCRdb's copy holds only in-frame clones and misses some; the assay was immunoSEQ multiplex PCR. The sample lists 1.6 million or so clones; over 95% were seen once. The receptor was derived from a man younger than 40 in good health. The chain is built from TRBV4-1 and TRBJ1-5; 9 positions match TRBD1. Sample: naive CD4+ T cells sorted from blood. Noted subset: CD45RA+ positively selected. The CDR3 here is CASSQGTGALEPQHF. The DNA of the CDR3 is TGCGCCAGCAGCCAAGGGACAGGGGCCTTGGAGCCCCAGCATTTT.